One and the same sample provided the 19 T cell receptor beta chains below, sequenced in a study of T cells expressing NK-cell markers. TCRdb re-called the 5' RACE reads and gives one entry per CDR3 protein, without DNA. The listing contains under 500,000 distinct CDR3 sequences. The sample taken for sequencing was blood T cells: a sorted CD56 or NKG2C T cell subset, CD4+ or CD8+ T cells, or bulk PBMC T cells (not recorded which). Receptors were obtained from a woman aged 18 to 75 in good health.

The chain recombines TRBV6-1 with TRBJ2-7; as DNA is missing, the TRBD1 call by TCRdb cannot be tested. The CDR3 runs to 15 residues. Germline CDR1 MNHNS, CDR2 SASEGT. CDR3 protein: CASSATGTGSYEQYF.

The genes are TRBV27 and TRBJ2-7; TCRdb designates TRBD1, a call that cannot be tested without DNA. Germline-derived CDR1 and CDR2 are MNHEY and SMNVEV (reference sequence). This CDR3 comprises 15 residues. The CDR3 protein is CASSLMYSGVYEQYF.

The chain links TRBV7-8 to TRBJ2-5; the TRBD2 assignment by TCRdb is unverifiable without DNA. The length of the CDR3 is 16 residues. The germline V gene encodes CDR1 SGHVS and CDR2 FQNEAQ. The CDR3 spells CASSPNQAGGPETQYF. The whole variable domain, filled in from reference TRBV7-8 and TRBJ2-5, reads GAGVSQSPRYKVAKRGQDVALRCDPISGHVSLFWYQQALGQGPEFLTYFQNEAQLDKSGLPSDRFFAERPEGSVSTLKIQRTQQEDSAVYLCASSPNQAGGPETQYFGPGTRLLVL.

The chain links TRBV7-2 to TRBJ1-2; as DNA is missing, the TRBD1 call by TCRdb cannot be tested. The CDR3 is 15 amino acids. Germline V lookup: CDR1 SGHTA, CDR2 FQGNSA. CDR3 amino acids: CASSLAEGGHYGYTF.

The V gene is TRBV4-3, the J gene TRBJ2-3; the TCRdb call, TRBD2, lacks DNA for checking. Germline assignment: CDR1 LGHNA and CDR2 YSLEER. The CDR3 length is 18 residues. This chain's CDR3 is CASSQDGLGGTSTDTQYF.

The chain employs TRBV20-1 and TRBJ1-1; as DNA is missing, the TRBD1 call by TCRdb cannot be tested. The germline CDR1 and CDR2 sequences are DFQATT and SNEGSKA (reference sequence). The CDR3 sequence is 14 residues long. The CDR3 reads CSARSTQGVTEAFF.

The genes are TRBV19 and TRBJ2-7; TCRdb's assignment of TRBD1 cannot be checked, as there is no DNA. The CDR3 sequence is 15 residues long. From germline, CDR1 is LNHDA and CDR2 SQIVND (reference sequence). The CDR3: CASRLQGTHTYEQYF. The full variable domain, rest sourced from reference TRBV19 and TRBJ2-7, is DGGITQSPKYLFRKEGQNVTLSCEQNLNHDAMYWYRQDPGQGLRLIYYSQIVNDFQKGDIAEGYSVSREKKESFPLTVTSAQKNPTAFYLCASRLQGTHTYEQYFGPGTRLTVT.

The V call is TRBV4-1, the J call TRBJ2-3; checking the TCRdb D call of TRBD2 is not possible without DNA. The length of the CDR3 is 16 residues. Germline CDR1 MGHRA, CDR2 YSYEKL. This CDR3 reads CASSHTTSGITDTQYF.

The chain links TRBV20-1 to TRBJ1-2; the TCRdb D gene call, TRBD1, has no DNA to confirm it. Per germline, CDR1 DFQATT and CDR2 SNEGSKA (reference sequence). CDR3 size: 12 residues. The CDR3 sequence: CSASGGTTGYTF.

The gene calls are TRBV5-1 and TRBJ2-7. Germline lookup yields CDR1 SGHRS and CDR2 YFSETQ. The CDR3 loop spans 11 amino acids. The CDR3 reads CASSTVYEQYF.

The chain carries TRBV11-2 and TRBJ2-3; TCRdb returns TRBD1, unconfirmable since there is no DNA. The CDR3 is made up of 16 amino acids. Germline loops: CDR1 SGHAT, CDR2 FQNNGV. The CDR3 here is CASSLVLGQGTDTQYF.

The rearrangement links TRBV14 to TRBJ2-1; TCRdb outputs TRBD2, but without DNA this stays unchecked. CDR1 and CDR2 from the germline V gene are SGHDN and FVKESK. The CDR3 is 15 amino acids. Here the CDR3 reads CASSRLVGSYNEQFF.

The chain combines TRBV2 with TRBJ2-3; the D gene TCRdb calls, TRBD1, cannot be checked with no DNA. The germline gives CDR1 SNHLY, CDR2 FYNNEI. This CDR3 spans 13 amino acids. CDR3 residues: CASKPPLVDTQYF.

This sequence joins TRBV12-3 or TRBV12-4 and TRBJ2-5. This CDR3 is 14 amino acids long. The CDR3 reads CASSLTQLRETQYF.

CDR3 in amino acids: CASSQGEDRTGTTDTQYF. This chain connects TRBV4-3 to TRBJ2-3; checking the TCRdb D call of TRBD1 is not possible without DNA. Germline V gene lookup returns CDR1 LGHNA and CDR2 YSLEER. This CDR3 has 18 amino acids.

The chain joins TRBV5-1 to TRBJ1-5; with no DNA, the TCRdb D assignment of TRBD1 cannot be verified. Per the germline V gene, CDR1 is SGHRS and CDR2 is YFSETQ. The CDR3 is 15 amino acids. This CDR3 reads CASSWVGGGNQPQHF.

The chain employs TRBV12-3 or TRBV12-4 and TRBJ2-3; the TCRdb D gene call, TRBD2, has no DNA to confirm it. The CDR3 sequence is 15 residues long. The CDR3 reads CASSFVAGGADTQYF.

V usage is TRBV14 and J usage is TRBJ2-3; TCRdb designates TRBD1, a call that cannot be tested without DNA. Germline V gene lookup returns CDR1 SGHDN and CDR2 FVKESK. The CDR3 covers 20 residues. This chain's CDR3 is CASSQEYSGTTGPFMDTQYF. The variable domain in full, completed from reference TRBV14 and TRBJ2-3, reads EAGVTQFPSHSVIEKGQTVTLRCDPISGHDNLYWYRRVMGKEIKFLLHFVKESKQDESGMPNNRFLAERTGGTYSTLKVQPAELEDSGVYFCASSQEYSGTTGPFMDTQYFGPGTRLTVL.

V gene TRBV30 combines with J gene TRBJ2-1; the D gene TCRdb calls, TRBD1, cannot be checked with no DNA. This CDR3 comprises 13 residues. Germline-derived CDR1 and CDR2 are GTSNPN and SVGIG (reference sequence). This chain's CDR3 is CAWGASSYNEQFF.